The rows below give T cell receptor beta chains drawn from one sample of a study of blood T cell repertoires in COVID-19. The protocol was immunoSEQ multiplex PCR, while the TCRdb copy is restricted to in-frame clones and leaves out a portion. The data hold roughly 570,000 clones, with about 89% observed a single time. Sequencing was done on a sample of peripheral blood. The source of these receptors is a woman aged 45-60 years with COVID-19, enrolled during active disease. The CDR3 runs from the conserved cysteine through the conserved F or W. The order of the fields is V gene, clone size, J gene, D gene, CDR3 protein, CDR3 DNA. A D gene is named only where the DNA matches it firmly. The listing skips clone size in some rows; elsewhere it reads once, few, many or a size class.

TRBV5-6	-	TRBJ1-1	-	CASSRTGRAGRYEAFF	TGTGCCAGCAGCCGAACCGGGAGGGCGGGCCGGTATGAAGCTTTCTTT
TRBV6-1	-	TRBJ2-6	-	CASSEFTLISGANVLTF	TGTGCCAGCAGTGAATTCACTCTCATCTCTGGGGCCAACGTCCTGACTTTC
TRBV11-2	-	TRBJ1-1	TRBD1	CASSFGTGDTEAFF	TGTGCCAGCAGCTTTGGGACAGGGGACACTGAAGCTTTCTTT
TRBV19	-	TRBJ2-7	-	CASRFAGSYEQYF	TGTGCCAGTAGGTTCGCGGGGTCCTACGAGCAGTACTTC
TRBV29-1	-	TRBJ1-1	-	CSVQRDEAFF	TGCAGCGTTCAGCGGGATGAAGCTTTCTTT
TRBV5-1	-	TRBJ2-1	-	CASRRGGYNEQFF	TGCGCCAGCAGAAGGGGGGGATACAATGAGCAGTTCTTC
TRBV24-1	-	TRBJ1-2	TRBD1	CATTDRSGYGYTF	TGTGCCACCACGGACAGGTCCGGCTATGGCTACACCTTC
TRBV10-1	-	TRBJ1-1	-	CASSQEANTEAFF	TGCGCCAGTTCGCAGGAGGCGAACACTGAAGCTTTCTTT
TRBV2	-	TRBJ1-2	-	CASSKGKGGYGYTF	TGTGCCAGCAGCAAGGGAAAAGGGGGTTATGGCTACACCTTC
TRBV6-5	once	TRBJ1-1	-	CASTRLTMNTEAFF	TGTGCCAGCACGAGACTGACCATGAACACTGAAGCTTTCTTT
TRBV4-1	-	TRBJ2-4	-	CASSQTTPTRDIQYF	TGCGCCAGCAGCCAAACGACCCCTACCAGGGACATTCAGTACTTC
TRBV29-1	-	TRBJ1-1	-	CSSIAGRNTEAFF	TGCAGCTCCATCGCCGGGAGAAACACTGAAGCTTTCTTT
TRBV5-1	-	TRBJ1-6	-	CASSLSQENSPLHF	TGCGCCAGCAGCTTGAGTCAGGAAAATTCACCCCTCCACTTT
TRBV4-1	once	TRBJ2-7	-	CASSQAGTYNPPSYEQYF	TGCGCCAGCAGCCAAGCCGGGACATACAACCCTCCCTCCTACGAGCAGTACTTC
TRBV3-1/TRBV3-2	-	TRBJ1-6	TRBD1	CASSEGRGQGVALHF	TGTGCCAGCAGCGAAGGAAGGGGACAGGGGGTGGCCCTCCACTTT
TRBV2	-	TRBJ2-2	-	CASRVQGGDTGELFF	TGTGCCAGCAGGGTACAGGGGGGGGACACCGGGGAGCTGTTTTTT
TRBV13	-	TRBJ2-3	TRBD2	CASSHTGTSGGAADTQYF	TGTGCCAGCAGCCATACCGGGACTAGCGGGGGGGCCGCAGATACGCAGTATTTT
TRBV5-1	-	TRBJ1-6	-	CASSLAPRDSPLHF	TGCGCCAGCAGCCTTGCCCCACGGGATTCACCCCTCCACTTT
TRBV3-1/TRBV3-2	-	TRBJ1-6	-	CASSRRSGSPLHF	TGTGCCAGCAGCCGGAGGTCGGGTTCACCCCTCCACTTT
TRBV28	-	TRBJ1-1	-	CASKSTVPNTEAFF	TGTGCCAGCAAGTCTACGGTCCCGAACACTGAAGCTTTCTTT
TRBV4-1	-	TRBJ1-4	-	CASSQAGATNEKLFF	TGCGCCAGCAGCCAAGCAGGGGCAACTAATGAAAAACTGTTTTTT
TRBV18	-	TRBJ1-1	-	CASSLVENTEAFF	TGTGCCAGCTCACTAGTTGAGAACACTGAAGCTTTCTTT